The clone carrying this T cell receptor beta chain is judged medium-sized (0.01 to 0.1%). The data belong to a study of spatial heterogeneity in lung cancer. For the study at large: Each time, sequencing found more beta-chain sequences than alpha-chain sequences. On average, each unique TCR and UMI combination appeared more than ten times in raw reads.

The time point is: sample taken at primary tumor resection. From tumor, nontumor lung or frozen PBMC, whole RNA was taken unsorted for sequencing. Samples came from 72 TRACERx patients with untreated early-stage lung cancer. V trimming: 0 bases; J trimming: 5 bases; junction bases outside the gene matches: 3. Germline CDR1 and CDR2: SGHTA and FQGNSA. The CDR3 is made up of 15 amino acids. Every TCR cDNA molecule bore its own unique molecular identifier. From the 5' RACE reads, TCRdb called clonotypes with MiXCR, one entry per CDR3 protein. The table has under 11,000 distinct CDR3 sequences, roughly 4.3% seen once; the top ten hold roughly 7.8%.

Sequencing was performed on normal lung tissue next to the tumor, taken at surgery. The chain combines TRBV7-2 with TRBJ2-3; TRBD2 agrees at 9 bases. This sequence originates from a male donor with early-stage non-small cell lung cancer. The CDR3 reads CASSLASGRRDTQYF. The CDR3 nucleotides are TGTGCCAGCAGCTTAGCTAGCGGGAGAAGAGATACGCAGTATTTT.